This TCR beta chain came from a study of control samples from healthy donors and cancer patients. The CDR3 has 12 amino acids. Germline-derived CDR1 and CDR2 are SGHDT and YYEEEE. V lost 5 bases to trimming and J lost 4 bases, with 9 bases between them. Some clones are missing from TCRdb's copy, which holds only in-frame ones; the method was immunoSEQ multiplex PCR. The sample has about 170,000 clones, 91% seen once; the top ten hold 1.5%. Source material: blood. The genes are TRBV5-6 and TRBJ1-2; a possible D gene is TRBD1 (6 bases). This receptor was identified in a woman younger than 45 in good health. CDR3 in amino acids: CASREGGYGYTF. The CDR3 DNA reads TGTGCCAGCAGGGAGGGGGGCTATGGCTACACCTTC.